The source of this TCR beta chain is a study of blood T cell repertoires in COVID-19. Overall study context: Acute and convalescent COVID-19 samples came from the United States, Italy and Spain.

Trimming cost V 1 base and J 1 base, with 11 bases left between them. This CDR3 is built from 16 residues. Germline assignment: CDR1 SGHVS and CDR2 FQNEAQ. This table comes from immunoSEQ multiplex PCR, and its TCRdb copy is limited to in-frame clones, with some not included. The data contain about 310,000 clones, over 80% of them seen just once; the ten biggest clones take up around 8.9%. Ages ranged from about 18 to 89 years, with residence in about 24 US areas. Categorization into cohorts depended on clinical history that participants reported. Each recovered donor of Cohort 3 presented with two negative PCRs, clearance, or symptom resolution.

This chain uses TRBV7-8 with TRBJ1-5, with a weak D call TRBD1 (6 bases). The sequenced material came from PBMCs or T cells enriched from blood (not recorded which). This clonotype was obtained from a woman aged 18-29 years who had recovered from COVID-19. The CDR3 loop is CASSLEHRDSNQPQHF. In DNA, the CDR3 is TGTGCCAGCAGCTTAGAGCACAGGGACAGCAATCAGCCCCAGCATTTT.